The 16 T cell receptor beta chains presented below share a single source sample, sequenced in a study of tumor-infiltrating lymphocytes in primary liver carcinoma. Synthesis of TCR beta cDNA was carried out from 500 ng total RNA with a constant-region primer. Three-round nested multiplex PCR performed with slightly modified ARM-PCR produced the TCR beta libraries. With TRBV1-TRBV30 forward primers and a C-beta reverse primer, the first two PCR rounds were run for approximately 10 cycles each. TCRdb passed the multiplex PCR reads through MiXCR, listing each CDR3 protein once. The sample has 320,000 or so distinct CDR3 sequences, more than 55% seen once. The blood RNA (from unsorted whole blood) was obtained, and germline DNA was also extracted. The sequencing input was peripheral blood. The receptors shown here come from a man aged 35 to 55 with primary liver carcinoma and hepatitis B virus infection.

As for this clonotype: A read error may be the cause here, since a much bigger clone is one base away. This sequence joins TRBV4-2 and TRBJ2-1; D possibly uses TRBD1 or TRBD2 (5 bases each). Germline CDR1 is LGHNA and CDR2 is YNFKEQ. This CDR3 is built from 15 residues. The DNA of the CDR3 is TGTGCCAGCAACCAAGGAAGGGGACCCATGAATGAGCAGTTCTTC. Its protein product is CASNQGRGPMNEQFF.

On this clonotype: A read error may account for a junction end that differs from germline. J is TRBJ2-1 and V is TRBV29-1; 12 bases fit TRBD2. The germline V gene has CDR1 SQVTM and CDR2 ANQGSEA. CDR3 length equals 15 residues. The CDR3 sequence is CIVFNGLAGNNEQFF. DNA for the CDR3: TGCATCGTTTTCAATGGACTAGCGGGAAACAATGAGCAGTTCTTC.

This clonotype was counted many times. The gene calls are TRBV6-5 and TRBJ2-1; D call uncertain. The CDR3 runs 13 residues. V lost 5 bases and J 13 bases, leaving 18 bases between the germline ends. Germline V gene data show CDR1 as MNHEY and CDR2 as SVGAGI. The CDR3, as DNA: TGTGCCAGCAGTCCTGGACCCTTACTCCCTCAGTTCTTC. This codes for CASSPGPLLPQFF.

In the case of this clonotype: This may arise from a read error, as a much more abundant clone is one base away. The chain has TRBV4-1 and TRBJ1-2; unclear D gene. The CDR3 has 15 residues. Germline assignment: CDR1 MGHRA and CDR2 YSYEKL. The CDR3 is CANSQDFPVNYGYTF. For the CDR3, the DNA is TGCGCCAACAGCCAAGATTTTCCAGTTAACTATGGCTACACCTTC.

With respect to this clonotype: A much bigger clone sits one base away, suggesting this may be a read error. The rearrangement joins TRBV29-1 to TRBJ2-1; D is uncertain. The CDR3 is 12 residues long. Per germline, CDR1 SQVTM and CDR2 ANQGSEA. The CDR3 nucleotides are TGCAGTGCATCAGGCGTTAACGATGAGCAGTTCTTC. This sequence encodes CSASGVNDEQFF.

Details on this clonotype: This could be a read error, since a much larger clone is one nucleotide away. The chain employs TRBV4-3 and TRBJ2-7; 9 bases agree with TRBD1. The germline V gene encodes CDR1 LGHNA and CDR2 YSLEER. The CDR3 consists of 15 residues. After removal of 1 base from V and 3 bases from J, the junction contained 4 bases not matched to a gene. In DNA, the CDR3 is TGCGCCAGCAGCCAAGTGGGACAGGGTCACTACGAGCAGTACTTC. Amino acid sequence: CASSQVGQGHYEQYF.

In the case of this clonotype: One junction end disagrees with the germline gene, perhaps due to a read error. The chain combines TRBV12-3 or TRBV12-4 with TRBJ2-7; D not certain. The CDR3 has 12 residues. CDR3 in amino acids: CASSVMSVEHYF. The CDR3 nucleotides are TGTGCCAGCAGTGTCATGAGTGTCGAGCACTACTTC.

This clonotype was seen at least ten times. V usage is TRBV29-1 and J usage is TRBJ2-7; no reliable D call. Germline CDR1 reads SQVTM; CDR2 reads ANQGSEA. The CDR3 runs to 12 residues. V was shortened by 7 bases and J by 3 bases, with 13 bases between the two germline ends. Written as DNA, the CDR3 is TGCAGCGCTAGGTCCGAAAACTACGAGCAGTACTTC. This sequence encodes CSARSENYEQYF.

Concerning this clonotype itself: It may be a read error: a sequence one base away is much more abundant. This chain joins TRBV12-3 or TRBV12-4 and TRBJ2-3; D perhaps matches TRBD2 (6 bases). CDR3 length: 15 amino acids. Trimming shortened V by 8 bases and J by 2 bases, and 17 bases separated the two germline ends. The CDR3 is CASGIPGLTTDTQYF. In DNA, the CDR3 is TGTGCCAGCGGGATCCCGGGACTTACCACAGATACGCAGTATTTT.

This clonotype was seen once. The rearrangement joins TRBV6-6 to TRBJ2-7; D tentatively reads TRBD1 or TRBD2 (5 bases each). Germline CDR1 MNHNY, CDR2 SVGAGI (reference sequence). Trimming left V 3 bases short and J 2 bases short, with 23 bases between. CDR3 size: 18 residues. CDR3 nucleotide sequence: TGTGCCAGCAGTTATTCGCATGGGCGGAGAGGGGCCGCCTACGAGCAGTACTTC. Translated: CASSYSHGRRGAAYEQYF.

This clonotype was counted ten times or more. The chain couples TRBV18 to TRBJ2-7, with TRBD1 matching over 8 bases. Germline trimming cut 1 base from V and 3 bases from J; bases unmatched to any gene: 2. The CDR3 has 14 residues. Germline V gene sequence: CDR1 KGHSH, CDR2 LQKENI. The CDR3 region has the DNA TGTGCCAGCTCACCACGACAGGGGCTCTACGAGCAGTACTTC. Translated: CASSPRQGLYEQYF.

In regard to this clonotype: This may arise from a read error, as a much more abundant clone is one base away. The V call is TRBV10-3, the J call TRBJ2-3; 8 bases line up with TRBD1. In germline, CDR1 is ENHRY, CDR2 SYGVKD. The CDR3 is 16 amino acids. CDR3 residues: CAISGGEDRATDAQYF. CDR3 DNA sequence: TGTGCCATCAGTGGAGGGGAGGACAGGGCCACAGATGCGCAGTATTTT.

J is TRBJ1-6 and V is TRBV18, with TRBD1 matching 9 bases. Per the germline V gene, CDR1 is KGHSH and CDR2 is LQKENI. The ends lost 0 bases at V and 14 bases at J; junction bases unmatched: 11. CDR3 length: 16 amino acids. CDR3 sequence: CASSPPDRGELLALHF. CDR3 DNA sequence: TGTGCCAGCTCACCACCGGACAGGGGAGAGCTTCTGGCCCTCCACTTT.

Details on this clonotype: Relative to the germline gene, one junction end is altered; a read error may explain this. This CDR3 is CANSYRQPSSGNTIYF. CDR3 coding DNA: TGTGCCAACAGTTACCGACAGCCTAGCTCTGGAAATACCATATATTTT. The chain carries TRBV6-6 and TRBJ1-3; D might be TRBD1 (5 bases). Per germline, CDR1 MNHNY and CDR2 SVGAGI (reference sequence). The CDR3 loop spans 16 amino acids.

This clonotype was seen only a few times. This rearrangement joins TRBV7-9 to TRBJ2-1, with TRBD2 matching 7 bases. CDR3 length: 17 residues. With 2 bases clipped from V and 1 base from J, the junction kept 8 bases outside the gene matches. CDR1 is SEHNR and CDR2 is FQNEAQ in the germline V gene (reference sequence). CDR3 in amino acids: CASSLLGTGLSYNEQFF. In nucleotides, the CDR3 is TGTGCCAGCAGCTTACTTGGGACGGGACTATCCTACAATGAGCAGTTCTTC.

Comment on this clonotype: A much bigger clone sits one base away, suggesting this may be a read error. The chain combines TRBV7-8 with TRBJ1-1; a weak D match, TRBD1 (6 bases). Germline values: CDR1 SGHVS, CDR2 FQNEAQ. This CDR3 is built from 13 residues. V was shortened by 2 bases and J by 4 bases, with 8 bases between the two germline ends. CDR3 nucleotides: TGTGCCAGCAGCTTACAACAGGGCACTGAAGCTTTCTTT. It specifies CASSLQQGTEAFF. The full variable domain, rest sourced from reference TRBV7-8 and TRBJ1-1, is GAGVSQSPRYKVAKRGQDVALRCDPISGHVSLFWYQQALGQGPEFLTYFQNEAQLDKSGLPSDRFFAERPEGSVSTLKIQRTQQEDSAVYLCASSLQQGTEAFFGQGTRLTVV.